The 22 T cell receptor beta chains reported below all come from one sample, sequenced in a study of control samples from healthy donors and cancer patients. This table comes from immunoSEQ multiplex PCR, and its TCRdb copy is limited to in-frame clones, with some not included. The sample holds some 120,000 clones; around 90% are singletons and the top ten take about 2.6%. The specimen sequenced was blood. These receptors were taken from a man aged 18 to 29 in good health.

This chain connects TRBV2 to TRBJ2-1, with unresolved D. The ends were cut back, 8 bases at V and 2 bases at J, with 4 bases in the middle. The CDR3 covers 11 residues. CDR1 is SNHLY, CDR2 FYNNEI, per germline. CDR3 loop: CASGTYNEQFF. CDR3 bases: TGTGCCAGCGGAACCTACAATGAGCAGTTCTTC.

The chain couples TRBV5-5 to TRBJ2-5; D remains unclear. Germline V lookup: CDR1 SGHKS, CDR2 YYEKEE (reference sequence). The CDR3 totals 11 residues. V shed 2 bases and J shed 1 base, with 0 bases lying between them. The CDR3 region is CASSFQETQYF. CDR3 DNA: TGTGCCAGCAGCTTCCAAGAGACCCAGTACTTC.

The chain has TRBV19 and TRBJ1-1; D perhaps matches TRBD1 (5 bases). The V and J ends lost 3 bases and 6 bases respectively, with 11 bases between them. The germline V gene encodes CDR1 LNHDA and CDR2 SQIVND (reference sequence). The CDR3 is 13 amino acids. As DNA, the CDR3 is TGTGCCAGTAGTATGTCCGGGGCGGCTGAAGCTTTCTTT. This sequence encodes CASSMSGAAEAFF.

CDR3: CASNPRAGGSPETQYF. The CDR3 DNA follows: TGTGCCAGCAACCCGAGGGCTGGGGGCAGCCCAGAGACCCAGTACTTC. The V call is TRBV2, the J call TRBJ2-5; perhaps TRBD1 as D (6 bases). CDR3 length equals 16 residues. Germline CDR1 SNHLY, CDR2 FYNNEI. Trimming cost V 7 bases and J 4 bases, with 22 bases left between them.

This clone was seen a few times. Other DNA variants within this sample encode the same CDR3. The V call is TRBV18, the J call TRBJ2-5; D is undetermined. The CDR3 runs to 11 residues. V dropped 1 base and J dropped 3 bases, with 0 bases sitting between them. Germline lookup yields CDR1 KGHSH and CDR2 LQKENI. For the CDR3, the DNA is TGTGCCAGCTCACCACAAGAGACCCAGTACTTC. Its protein product is CASSPQETQYF. The variable domain in full, with the rest retrieved from reference TRBV18 and TRBJ2-5, is NAGVMQNPRHLVRRRGQEARLRCSPMKGHSHVYWYRQLPEEGLKFMVYLQKENIIDESGMPKERFSAEFPKEGPSILRIQQVVRGDSAAYFCASSPQETQYFGPGTRLLVL.

The chain couples TRBV12-3 or TRBV12-4 to TRBJ1-4; maybe TRBD1 (6 bases). V lost 6 bases to trimming and J lost 3 bases, with 8 bases between them. This CDR3 contains 13 residues. CDR3 sequence: CASRGGANEKLFF. CDR3 nucleotides: TGTGCCAGCAGAGGGGGGGCTAATGAAAAACTGTTTTTT.

The chain has TRBV5-6 and TRBJ2-3; D ambiguous. This CDR3 has 14 amino acids. The V gene lost 0 bases and the J gene lost 6 bases, with 11 bases spanning the gap. Germline V gives CDR1 SGHDT, CDR2 YYEEEE. The CDR3 sequence is CASSLVSVFDTQYF. CDR3 in DNA: TGTGCCAGCAGCTTGGTTTCAGTTTTCGATACGCAGTATTTT.

V and J are TRBV6-2 or TRBV6-3 and TRBJ1-5; perhaps TRBD1 as D (5 bases). CDR1 MNHEY and CDR2 SVGEGT come from the germline V gene. V lost 2 bases and J 0 bases, leaving 8 bases between the germline ends. The CDR3 has 15 residues. The DNA for the CDR3 is TGTGCCAGCAGTTACCCCACAGGTAGCAATCAGCCCCAGCATTTT. Protein product: CASSYPTGSNQPQHF.

With respect to this clone: Relative to the germline gene, one junction end is altered; a read error may explain this. The V gene is TRBV7-9, the J gene TRBJ2-7; possible D gene TRBD1, 6 bases. The CDR3 spans 12 residues. Germline-derived CDR1 and CDR2 are SEHNR and FQNEAQ (reference sequence). CDR3 residues: CASRPGHPPSFF. The DNA for the CDR3 is TGTGCCAGCAGGCCGGGACACCCCCCCTCCTTCTTC. Supplemented by reference TRBV7-9 and TRBJ2-7, the full variable domain reads DTGVSQNPRHKITKRGQNVTFRCDPISEHNRLYWYRQTLGQGPEFLTYFQNEAQLEKSRLLSDRFSAERPKGSFSTLEIQRTEQGDSAMYLCASRPGHPPSFFGPGTRLTVT.

This clone was seen a single time. V and J are TRBV5-1 and TRBJ2-7, with D perhaps TRBD2 (6 bases). The germline gives CDR1 SGHRS, CDR2 YFSETQ. The germline V and J ends were trimmed by 0 bases and 2 bases, with 15 bases remaining between them. CDR3 length: 16 residues. CDR3 sequence: CASSLDPTRTPYEQYV. CDR3 DNA: TGCGCCAGCAGCTTGGATCCGACTAGAACACCCTACGAGCAGTACGTC.

This clone was detected only a few times. This chain's CDR3 is CASSQRQGAGGGTEAFF. CDR3 DNA sequence: TGTGCCAGCAGCCAAAGGCAGGGGGCAGGGGGCGGCACTGAAGCTTTCTTT. The J gene is TRBJ1-1, the V gene TRBV4-2, with TRBD1 matching over 8 bases. The CDR3 is 17 residues long. In germline, CDR1 is LGHNA, CDR2 YNFKEQ. Germline trimming cut 2 bases from V and 4 bases from J; bases unmatched to any gene: 12.

The rearrangement links TRBV14 to TRBJ2-7, with 8 positions matching TRBD1. The CDR3 sequence is 14 residues long. Germline values: CDR1 SGHDN, CDR2 FVKESK. V shed 6 bases and J 6 bases; nucleotides not matched to a gene: 10. The CDR3 spells CASRPGQGGREQYF. The CDR3 nucleotides are TGTGCCAGCAGGCCAGGACAGGGAGGACGCGAGCAGTACTTC.

This rearrangement joins TRBV7-2 to TRBJ2-3; D is uncertain. The V gene's germline CDR1 is SGHTA and CDR2 FQGNSA. Trimming took off 5 bases at V and 1 base at J, with 7 bases between the two ends. The CDR3 spans 13 residues. CDR3 coding DNA: TGTGCCAGCAGCGTCGGAGGCACAGATACGCAGTATTTT. Amino acids: CASSVGGTDTQYF.

This CDR3 reads CASSLVGGFYEQYF. In DNA, the CDR3 is TGTGCCAGCAGCTTGGTGGGGGGGTTCTACGAGCAGTACTTC. The J gene is TRBJ2-7, the V gene TRBV7-9; 7 nucleotides agree with TRBD2. CDR1 and CDR2 from the germline V gene are SEHNR and FQNEAQ (reference sequence). Germline trimming cut 3 bases from V and 3 bases from J; bases unmatched to any gene: 5. The CDR3 runs 14 residues.

The V gene is TRBV5-1, the J gene TRBJ2-5; D may be TRBD2 (6 bases). Germline lookup yields CDR1 SGHRS and CDR2 YFSETQ. V lost 4 bases and J lost 1, with 17 bases in between. CDR3 length: 16 residues. DNA for the CDR3: TGCGCCAGCAGCCCATCCCCTCGCGGGATCCAAGAGACCCAGTACTTC. Its translation is CASSPSPRGIQETQYF. Full variable domain (missing parts from reference TRBV5-1 and TRBJ2-5): KAGVTQTPRYLIKTRGQQVTLSCSPISGHRSVSWYQQTPGQGLQFLFEYFSETQRNKGNFPGRFSGRQFSNSRSEMNVSTLELGDSALYLCASSPSPRGIQETQYFGPGTRLLVL.

The V call is TRBV7-2, the J call TRBJ1-2; D is uncertain. Between the trimmed V and J ends, which lost 3 bases and 4 bases, there was a span of 6 bases. The CDR3 is made up of 12 amino acids. Per the germline V gene, CDR1 is SGHTA and CDR2 is FQGNSA. The CDR3 reads CASSLESYGYTF. The CDR3 DNA sequence: TGTGCCAGCAGCTTGGAGTCCTATGGCTACACCTTC.

V gene TRBV28 combines with J gene TRBJ1-5, with a tentative D call TRBD1 (6 bases). CDR3 size: 15 residues. The V gene lost 1 base and the J gene lost 7 bases, with 14 bases spanning the gap. Germline V gene lookup returns CDR1 MDHEN and CDR2 SYDVKM. CDR3 protein: CASSLSGGKRQPQHF. Written as DNA, the CDR3 is TGTGCCAGCAGTTTATCGGGGGGCAAGCGACAGCCCCAGCATTTT.

V gene TRBV11-2 combines with J gene TRBJ1-2; no definite D call. Germline V CDR1 and CDR2: SGHAT, FQNNGV. V lost 3 bases to trimming and J lost 8 bases, with 16 bases between them. This CDR3 is 14 amino acids long. The CDR3 DNA reads TGTGCCAGCAGCTTTACTGTAGATGTTGTGGGCTACACCTTC. It yields the protein CASSFTVDVVGYTF. The full variable domain, its missing parts supplied by reference TRBV11-2 and TRBJ1-2, is EAGVAQSPRYKIIEKRQSVAFWCNPISGHATLYWYQQILGQGPKLLIQFQNNGVVDDSQLPKDRFSAERLKGVDSTLKIQPAKLEDSAVYLCASSFTVDVVGYTFGSGTRLTVV.

The genes are TRBV7-8 and TRBJ2-3; the D gene could be TRBD1 or TRBD2 (5 bases each). The germline V gene has CDR1 SGHVS and CDR2 FQNEAQ. Trimming removed 3 bases at V and 0 bases at J, with 7 bases between. CDR3 length: 14 amino acids. This CDR3 reads CASSFGGSTDTQYF. CDR3 bases: TGTGCCAGCAGCTTTGGGGGTAGCACAGATACGCAGTATTTT.

The chain couples TRBV27 to TRBJ2-1; TRBD2 matches at 13 bases. The ends lost 3 bases at V and 6 bases at J; junction bases unmatched: 20. The CDR3 is 21 residues long. Per the germline V gene, CDR1 is MNHEY and CDR2 is SMNVEV (reference sequence). The CDR3 nucleotides read TGTGCCAGCAGTTTTTTCGTGGTACCTAGACTAGCGGGGGGTTGGGGCAATGAGCAGTTCTTC. Translation: CASSFFVVPRLAGGWGNEQFF.

The rearrangement joins TRBV5-1 to TRBJ1-3, with 7 positions matching TRBD1. The CDR3 contains 16 residues. V shed 4 bases and J 4 bases; nucleotides not matched to a gene: 11. Germline assignment: CDR1 SGHRS and CDR2 YFSETQ. The DNA of the CDR3 is TGCGCCAGCAGCCCGGATGTGACAGGGACGGGAAACACCATATATTTT. Encoded protein: CASSPDVTGTGNTIYF.

The gene calls are TRBV21-1 and TRBJ2-1. TRBV21-1 is recorded as a pseudogene. This CDR3 has 14 residues. CDR3 coding DNA: TGTGCCAGCAGCAAAGGGCGCAGCCACAATGAGCAGTTCTTC. It is translated as CASSKGRSHNEQFF.